A single sample gave rise to the 29 T cell receptor beta chains below, sequenced in a study of blood T cell repertoires in COVID-19. Repertoires were generated with immunoSEQ multiplex PCR, while TCRdb's copy carries only in-frame clones and drops some. The table has roughly 280,000 clones, under 90% seen once. What was sequenced was peripheral blood. These receptors all stem from a man aged 55 to 70 with acute or convalescent COVID-19.

V usage is TRBV10-1 and J usage is TRBJ2-3, with 8 bases that match TRBD2. Germline V gene data show CDR1 as WNHNN and CDR2 as SYGVQD (reference sequence). With V trimmed by 5 bases and J by 3 bases, 7 bases remained unmatched. CDR3 length: 15 amino acids. CDR3: CASSLGLARTDTQYF. The CDR3 bases are TGCGCCAGCAGTTTAGGACTAGCAAGGACAGATACGCAGTATTTT.

V is TRBV6-6 and J is TRBJ2-3; 10 bases fit TRBD2. The V segment lost 6 bases and the J segment 6 bases; nucleotides outside the gene matches: 6. The CDR3 extends over 14 amino acids. Germline loops: CDR1 MNHNY, CDR2 SVGAGI (reference sequence). DNA of the CDR3: TGTGCCAGCAGCAAGCGGGAGGGCCGCGATACGCAGTATTTT. Protein sequence: CASSKREGRDTQYF.

This clone was observed a few times. V usage is TRBV5-6 and J usage is TRBJ2-3, with 10 bases matching TRBD2. Germline values: CDR1 SGHDT, CDR2 YYEEEE. V was pared by 4 bases and J by 5 bases, with 10 bases of the junction left unmatched. CDR3 length: 16 amino acids. CDR3 coding DNA: TGTGCCAGCAGCCCCGGGACTAGCGTGTTTCAAGATACGCAGTATTTT. Encoded protein: CASSPGTSVFQDTQYF.

This clone was seen once. This chain joins TRBV6-2 or TRBV6-3 and TRBJ1-2; D unresolved. This CDR3 is built from 13 residues. Trimming took off 6 bases at V and 2 bases at J, with 10 bases between the two ends. Germline V lookup: CDR1 MNHEY, CDR2 SVGEGT. This CDR3 is CASSSGENYGYTF. CDR3 DNA sequence: TGTGCCAGCAGCTCGGGAGAGAACTATGGCTACACCTTC.

Concerning this clone itself: One junction end disagrees with the germline gene, perhaps due to a read error. The V gene is TRBV7-7, the J gene TRBJ2-5, with D possibly TRBD1 on 5 matching bases. The CDR3 consists of 15 residues. Germline CDR1 is SSHAT and CDR2 is FNYEAQ (reference sequence). The CDR3 region has the DNA TGTGCTAGCAGCCTAGGGCAGGGTAGGCAAGAGACCCAGTACTTC. Residues: CASSLGQGRQETQYF.

The rearrangement joins TRBV7-8 to TRBJ2-7; TRBD2 might be the D (6 bases). This CDR3 spans 19 amino acids. V shed 3 bases and J shed 4 bases, with 28 bases lying between them. The V gene's germline CDR1 is SGHVS and CDR2 FQNEAQ. CDR3 nucleotide sequence: TGTGCCAGCAGCTTTGAGGGCGGGATCAACGAACTTAAGTGGTACGAGCAGTACTTC. Its translation: CASSFEGGINELKWYEQYF.

As DNA, the CDR3 is TGCGCCAGCAGCATGGGTTTTGGGCAGGCGAACACTGAAGCTTTCTTT. It is translated as CASSMGFGQANTEAFF. The gene calls are TRBV5-1 and TRBJ1-1; D remains ambiguous. CDR1 and CDR2 from the germline V gene are SGHRS and YFSETQ. Trimming shortened V by 4 bases and J by 1 base, and 17 bases separated the two germline ends. This CDR3 has 16 residues.

The chain has TRBV18 and TRBJ2-7, with TRBD1 identical over 7 bases. CDR3 size: 16 residues. V lost 2 bases, J lost 2 bases, and 9 bases stayed unmatched. Germline V gene data show CDR1 as KGHSH and CDR2 as LQKENI. For the CDR3, the DNA is TGTGCCAGCTCACCATCTCCGGGACAGACCGCCTACGAGCAGTACTTC. Its protein is CASSPSPGQTAYEQYF. Complete variable domain (other parts from reference TRBV18 and TRBJ2-7): NAGVMQNPRHLVRRRGQEARLRCSPMKGHSHVYWYRQLPEEGLKFMVYLQKENIIDESGMPKERFSAEFPKEGPSILRIQQVVRGDSAAYFCASSPSPGQTAYEQYFGPGTRLTVT.

The chain couples TRBV5-1 to TRBJ1-6; the match to TRBD1 covers 9 bases. This CDR3 has 15 amino acids. The germline V gene encodes CDR1 SGHRS and CDR2 YFSETQ. V lost 3 bases to trimming and J lost 7 bases; unmatched junction nucleotides: 5. The CDR3 loop is CASSWRDRDNSPLHF. As DNA, the CDR3 is TGCGCCAGCAGCTGGCGGGACAGGGACAATTCACCCCTCCACTTT.

CDR3 residues: CASSPYRDRSYEQYF. The DNA for the CDR3 is TGTGCCAGCAGCCCATACCGGGACAGGAGCTACGAGCAGTACTTC. This sequence joins TRBV7-8 and TRBJ2-7, with 8 bases lining up with TRBD1. Germline values: CDR1 SGHVS, CDR2 FQNEAQ. The CDR3 loop spans 15 amino acids. J lost 3 bases, V lost 5 bases, and 9 bases had no gene match.

The J gene is TRBJ2-3, the V gene TRBV12-2; the table calls TRBD2, which could not be checked here. TRBV12-2 is termed a pseudogene. The CDR3 consists of 16 residues. The CDR3 protein is CASRRLALPSTDTQYF. The CDR3 nucleotides read TGTGCAAGTCGCCGACTAGCACTACCTAGCACAGATACGCAGTATTTT.

The rearrangement uses TRBV20-1 and TRBJ2-7, with TRBD2 identical over 10 bases. The CDR3 spans 13 residues. Unmatched junction bases numbered 4, after V lost 3 bases and J lost 5 bases. CDR1 is DFQATT, CDR2 SNEGSKA, per germline (reference sequence). This CDR3 reads CSASGLAGDEQYF. CDR3 nucleotide sequence: TGCAGTGCTAGTGGGCTAGCGGGAGACGAGCAGTACTTC.

V is TRBV28 and J is TRBJ2-3; D not resolved. The CDR3 contains 11 residues. CDR1 MDHEN and CDR2 SYDVKM come from the germline V gene. V was pared by 8 bases and J by 0 bases, with 3 bases between. CDR3 sequence: CASLSTDTQYF. In DNA, the CDR3 is TGTGCCAGCCTTAGCACAGATACGCAGTATTTT.

V is TRBV5-1 and J is TRBJ2-5; 7 bases are shared with TRBD1. CDR1 is SGHRS and CDR2 is YFSETQ in the germline V gene. The CDR3 is 12 residues long. The V and J ends lost 2 bases and 7 bases, in that order; junction bases with no gene match: 2. The CDR3 coding sequence is TGCGCCAGCAGCTTATCAGGGGGGACCCAGTACTTC. Amino acid sequence: CASSLSGGTQYF.

This clone was seen once. The chain joins TRBV3-1 (or the pseudogene TRBV3-2) to TRBJ2-3, with D unclear. This CDR3 comprises 15 residues. V was clipped by 3 bases and J by 11 bases, with 21 bases between them. CDR1 LGHDT and CDR2 YNNKEL come from the germline V gene (reference sequence). CDR3 nucleotides: TGTGCCAGCAGCCAGGCGACTCGTAGCCCCGGCGGGCAGTATTTT. It yields the protein CASSQATRSPGGQYF.

The genes are TRBV7-2 and TRBJ1-6; the D gene is possibly TRBD1 (6 bases). V lost 4 bases and J lost 4, with 11 bases in between. Germline-derived CDR1 and CDR2 are SGHTA and FQGNSA. The CDR3 consists of 15 residues. This CDR3 reads CASSSRDIYNSPLHF. The CDR3 coding sequence is TGTGCCAGCAGCTCTCGGGACATTTATAATTCACCCCTCCACTTT.

This clone was seen more than once but under ten times. The V gene is TRBV28, the J gene TRBJ2-3; 13 bases are a match to TRBD2. In germline, CDR1 is MDHEN, CDR2 SYDVKM. This CDR3 contains 17 residues. V lost 6 bases and J lost 2; bases outside the gene matches: 8. Written as DNA, the CDR3 is TGTGCCAGCAGACCTCAGGGACTAGCGGGGCACACAGATACGCAGTATTTT. It translates to CASRPQGLAGHTDTQYF.

The chain is built from TRBV2 and TRBJ2-7; tentatively, D is TRBD2 (5 bases). The CDR3 is 15 residues long. Trimming shortened V by 8 bases and J by 2 bases, and 19 bases separated the two germline ends. CDR1 is SNHLY, CDR2 FYNNEI, per germline. The CDR3 loop is CASLPEGLFPYEQYF. CDR3 nucleotide sequence: TGTGCCAGCCTGCCTGAGGGCCTTTTTCCCTACGAGCAGTACTTC. Full variable domain (remainder filled in from reference TRBV2 and TRBJ2-7): EPEVTQTPSHQVTQMGQEVILRCVPISNHLYFYWYRQILGQKVEFLVSFYNNEISEKSEIFDDQFSVERPDGSNFTLKIRSTKLEDSAMYFCASLPEGLFPYEQYFGPGTRLTVT.

This chain links TRBV19 with TRBJ2-5; no reliable D call. Trimming removed 5 bases from V and 4 bases from J, with 11 bases in between. Germline values: CDR1 LNHDA, CDR2 SQIVND (reference sequence). This CDR3 has 13 residues. CDR3 DNA: TGTGCCAGTAGTGCTACTCTTTTAGAGACCCAGTACTTC. It translates to CASSATLLETQYF.

V usage is TRBV18 and J usage is TRBJ2-2; D might be TRBD2 (6 bases). The CDR3 totals 14 residues. Trimming took off 0 bases at V and 6 bases at J, with 8 bases between the two ends. The germline gives CDR1 KGHSH, CDR2 LQKENI. The CDR3 sequence is CASSPPEGPGELFF. CDR3 nucleotide sequence: TGTGCCAGCTCACCACCGGAGGGTCCCGGGGAGCTGTTTTTT. The complete variable domain, with remaining parts taken from reference TRBV18 and TRBJ2-2, reads NAGVMQNPRHLVRRRGQEARLRCSPMKGHSHVYWYRQLPEEGLKFMVYLQKENIIDESGMPKERFSAEFPKEGPSILRIQQVVRGDSAAYFCASSPPEGPGELFFGEGSRLTVL.

The V call is TRBV19, the J call TRBJ1-2, with 11 bases that match TRBD1. The CDR3 sequence is 15 residues long. J was trimmed by 7 bases and V by 5 bases; bases with no gene match: 9. CDR1 LNHDA and CDR2 SQIVND come from the germline V gene (reference sequence). This CDR3 is CASSRRTGGAGGYTF. The CDR3 DNA reads TGTGCCAGTAGTCGGAGGACAGGGGGCGCGGGTGGCTACACCTTC. Combining the CDR3 with reference TRBV19 and TRBJ1-2 gives the whole variable domain DGGITQSPKYLFRKEGQNVTLSCEQNLNHDAMYWYRQDPGQGLRLIYYSQIVNDFQKGDIAEGYSVSREKKESFPLTVTSAQKNPTAFYLCASSRRTGGAGGYTFGSGTRLTVV.

The chain uses TRBV28 and TRBJ1-4; D is unresolved. The CDR3 covers 16 residues. Germline V lookup: CDR1 MDHEN, CDR2 SYDVKM. Trimming cost V 4 bases and J 5 bases, with 17 bases left between them. The CDR3 DNA is TGTGCCAGCAGTTATGGTTTAAACAGAAGGAATGAAAAACTGTTTTTT. Translating gives CASSYGLNRRNEKLFF. The entire variable domain, with the rest obtained from reference TRBV28 and TRBJ1-4, is as follows: DVKVTQSSRYLVKRTGEKVFLECVQDMDHENMFWYRQDPGLGLRLIYFSYDVKMKEKGDIPEGYSVSREKKERFSLILESASTNQTSMYLCASSYGLNRRNEKLFFGSGTQLSVL.

V usage is TRBV3-1 (or the pseudogene TRBV3-2) and J usage is TRBJ1-2; no firm D call. Germline-derived CDR1 and CDR2 are LGHDT and YNNKEL (reference sequence). The germline V and J ends were trimmed by 3 bases and 8 bases, with 13 bases remaining between them. The CDR3 covers 13 residues. CDR3 protein: CASSHAIQEGYTF. CDR3 DNA: TGTGCCAGCAGCCACGCTATCCAAGAGGGCTACACCTTC.

The genes are TRBV30 and TRBJ2-7; 10 positions agree with TRBD1. V gave up 2 bases and J gave up 4 bases; unmatched junction bases: 2. Looked up from germline, CDR1 is GTSNPN and CDR2 is SVGIG (reference sequence). CDR3 length: 13 residues. The CDR3 nucleotides are TGTGCCTGGAGTAGGGACAGGGGTTACGAGCAGTACTTC. Translation: CAWSRDRGYEQYF. Using reference TRBV30 and TRBJ2-7 for the parts outside the CDR3, the full variable domain is SQTIHQWPATLVQPVGSPLSLECTVEGTSNPNLYWYRQAAGRGLQLLFYSVGIGQISSEVPQNLSASRPQDRQFILSSKKLLLSDSGFYLCAWSRDRGYEQYFGPGTRLTVT.

The rearrangement joins TRBV7-8 to TRBJ1-1, with 10 positions matching TRBD1. Germline loops: CDR1 SGHVS, CDR2 FQNEAQ. This CDR3 spans 13 amino acids. The J segment lost 4 bases and the V segment lost 4 bases, leaving 0 bases of the junction unmatched. The CDR3 DNA follows: TGTGCCAGCAGCTGGGACAGGGGCACTGAAGCTTTCTTT. It encodes CASSWDRGTEAFF.

V is TRBV2 and J is TRBJ2-3, with 8 bases fitting TRBD1. The trim removed 6 bases at V and 1 base at J, leaving 6 bases unmatched. The CDR3 totals 15 residues. Germline CDR1 is SNHLY and CDR2 is FYNNEI. CDR3 nucleotides: TGTGCCAGCAGAGATGACAGGGGAGGCACAGATACGCAGTATTTT. This gives the protein CASRDDRGGTDTQYF. The entire variable domain, with the rest obtained from reference TRBV2 and TRBJ2-3, is as follows: EPEVTQTPSHQVTQMGQEVILRCVPISNHLYFYWYRQILGQKVEFLVSFYNNEISEKSEIFDDQFSVERPDGSNFTLKIRSTKLEDSAMYFCASRDDRGGTDTQYFGPGTRLTVL.

The rearrangement uses TRBV15 and TRBJ1-2; perhaps TRBD1 as D (5 bases). CDR1 and CDR2 (germline): LNHNV, YYDKDF (reference sequence). Trimming cost V 4 bases and J 0 bases, with 12 bases left between them. The CDR3 is made up of 15 amino acids. Here the CDR3 DNA reads TGTGCCACCAGCATTGGGGGGATAGCTAACTATGGCTACACCTTC. This encodes CATSIGGIANYGYTF.

The chain links TRBV6-5 to TRBJ2-1; no firm D call. This CDR3 has 15 amino acids. The germline CDR1 and CDR2 sequences are MNHEY and SVGAGI. Trimming took off 2 bases at V and 6 bases at J, with 14 bases between the two ends. The CDR3 reads CASSYGLPSTNEQFF. The CDR3 DNA reads as TGTGCCAGCAGTTACGGGCTCCCGAGTACCAATGAGCAGTTCTTC.

About this clone: Other DNA variants within this sample encode the same CDR3. This chain links TRBV2 with TRBJ2-1, with 8 bases that match TRBD1. V shed 6 bases, J shed 6 bases, and the junction held 4 bases outside the gene matches. The germline V gene encodes CDR1 SNHLY and CDR2 FYNNEI. The CDR3 has 13 residues. CDR3 DNA sequence: TGTGCCAGCAGCCCGGGACAGGTCAATGAGCAGTTCTTC. Protein product: CASSPGQVNEQFF.